This T cell receptor (beta chain) comes out of a study of Ad26.COV2.S vaccination and SARS-CoV-2 variants. Profiled with immunoSEQ multiplex PCR; TCRdb holds only in-frame clones, not every one. The table shows approximately 90,000 clones, with roughly 84% occurring only once. Germline V gene sequence: CDR1 KGHSH, CDR2 LQKENI. J was trimmed by 2 bases and V by 3 bases; bases with no gene match: 10. The CDR3 is 16 residues long. The receptor was isolated from a human donor who had recovered from COVID-19. Sequenced here: peripheral blood, sampled after recovery from COVID-19. The J gene is TRBJ2-7, the V gene TRBV18, with 7 bases identical to TRBD1. CDR3 coding DNA: TGTGCCAGCTCACCCCCCAACAGGGGTAAGGCCTACGAGCAGTACTTC. Translating it yields CASSPPNRGKAYEQYF.